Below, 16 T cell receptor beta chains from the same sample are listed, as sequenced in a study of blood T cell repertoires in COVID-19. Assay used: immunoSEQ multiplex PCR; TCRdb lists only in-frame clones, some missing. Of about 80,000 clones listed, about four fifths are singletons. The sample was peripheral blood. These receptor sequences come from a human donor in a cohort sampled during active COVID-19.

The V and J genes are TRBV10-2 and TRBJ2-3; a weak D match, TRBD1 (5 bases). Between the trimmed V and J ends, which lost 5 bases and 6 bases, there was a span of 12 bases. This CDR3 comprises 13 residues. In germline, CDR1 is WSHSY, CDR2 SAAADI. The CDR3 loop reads CASSQRSGDTQYF. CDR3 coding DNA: TGCGCCAGCAGTCAGAGATCAGGGGATACGCAGTATTTT.

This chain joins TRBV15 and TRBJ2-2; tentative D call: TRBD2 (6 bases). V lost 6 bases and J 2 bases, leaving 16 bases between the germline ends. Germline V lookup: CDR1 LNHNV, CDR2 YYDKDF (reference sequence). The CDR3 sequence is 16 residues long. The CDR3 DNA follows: TGTGCCACCAGAGTCCCGGGACTCACTAACACCGGGGAGCTGTTTTTT. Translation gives CATRVPGLTNTGELFF. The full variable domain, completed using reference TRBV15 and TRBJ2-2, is DAMVIQNPRYQVTQFGKPVTLSCSQTLNHNVMYWYQQKSSQAPKLLFHYYDKDFNNEADTPDNFQSRRPNTSFCFLDIRSPGLGDTAMYLCATRVPGLTNTGELFFGEGSRLTVL.

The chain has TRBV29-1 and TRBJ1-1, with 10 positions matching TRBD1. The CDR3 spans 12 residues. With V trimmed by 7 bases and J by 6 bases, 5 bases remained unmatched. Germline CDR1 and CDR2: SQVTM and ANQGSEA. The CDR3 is CSAGTGEAEAFF. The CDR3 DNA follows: TGCAGCGCCGGGACAGGGGAGGCTGAAGCTTTCTTT. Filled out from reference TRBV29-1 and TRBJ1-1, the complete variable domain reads SAVISQKPSRDICQRGTSLTIQCQVDSQVTMMFWYRQQPGQSLTLIATANQGSEATYESGFVIDKFPISRPNLTFSTLTVSNMSPEDSSIYLCSAGTGEAEAFFGQGTRLTVV.

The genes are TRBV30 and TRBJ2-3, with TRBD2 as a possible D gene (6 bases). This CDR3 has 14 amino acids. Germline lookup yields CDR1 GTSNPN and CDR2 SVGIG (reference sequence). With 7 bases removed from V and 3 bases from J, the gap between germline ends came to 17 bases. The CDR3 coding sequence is TGTGCCTCCCCTGGTGACGGGAGTACAGATACGCAGTATTTT. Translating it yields CASPGDGSTDTQYF.

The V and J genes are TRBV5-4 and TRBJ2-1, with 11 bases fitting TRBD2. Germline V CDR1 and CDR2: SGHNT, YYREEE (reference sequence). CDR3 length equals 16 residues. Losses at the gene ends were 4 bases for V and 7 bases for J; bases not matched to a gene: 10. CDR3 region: CASSPVTSGKRNEQFF. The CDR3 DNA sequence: TGTGCCAGCAGCCCCGTGACTAGCGGGAAGAGGAATGAGCAGTTCTTC.

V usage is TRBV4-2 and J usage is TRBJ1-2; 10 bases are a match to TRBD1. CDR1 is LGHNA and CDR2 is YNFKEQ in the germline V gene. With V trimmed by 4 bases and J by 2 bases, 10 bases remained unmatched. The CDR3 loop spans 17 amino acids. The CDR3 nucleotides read TGTGCCAGCAGCCCCGATCCACCGGGACAGGGGAACTATGGCTACACCTTC. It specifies CASSPDPPGQGNYGYTF.

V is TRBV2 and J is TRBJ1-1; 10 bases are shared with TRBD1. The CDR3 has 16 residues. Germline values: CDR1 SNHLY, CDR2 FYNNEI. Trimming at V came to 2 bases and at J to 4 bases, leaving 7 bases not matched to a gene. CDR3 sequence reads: CASSEPGQGRGTEAFF. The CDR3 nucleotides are TGTGCCAGCAGTGAACCGGGACAGGGGAGGGGCACTGAAGCTTTCTTT.

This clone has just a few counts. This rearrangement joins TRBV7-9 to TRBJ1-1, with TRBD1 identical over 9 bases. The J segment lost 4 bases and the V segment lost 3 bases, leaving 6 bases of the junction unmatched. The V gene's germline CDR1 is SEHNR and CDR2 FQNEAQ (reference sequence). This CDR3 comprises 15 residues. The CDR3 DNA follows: TGTGCCAGCAGCTTGGGGGGACAGGGAGGCACTGAAGCTTTCTTT. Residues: CASSLGGQGGTEAFF.

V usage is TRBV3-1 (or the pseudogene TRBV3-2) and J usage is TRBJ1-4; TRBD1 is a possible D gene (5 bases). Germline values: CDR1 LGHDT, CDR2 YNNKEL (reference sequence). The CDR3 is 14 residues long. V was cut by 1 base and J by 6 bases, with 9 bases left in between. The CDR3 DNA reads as TGTGCCAGCAGCCAAGGGGGCAGCGATGAAAAACTGTTTTTT. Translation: CASSQGGSDEKLFF.

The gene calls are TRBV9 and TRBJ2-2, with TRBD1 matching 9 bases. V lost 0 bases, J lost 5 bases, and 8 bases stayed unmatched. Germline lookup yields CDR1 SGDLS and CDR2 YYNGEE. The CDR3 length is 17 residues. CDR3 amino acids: CASSVGRGQGETGELFF. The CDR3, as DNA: TGTGCCAGCAGCGTAGGACGGGGACAGGGAGAGACCGGGGAGCTGTTTTTT. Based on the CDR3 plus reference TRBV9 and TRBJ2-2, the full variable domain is DSGVTQTPKHLITATGQRVTLRCSPRSGDLSVYWYQQSLDQGLQFLIQYYNGEERAKGNILERFSAQQFPDLHSELNLSSLELGDSALYFCASSVGRGQGETGELFFGEGSRLTVL.

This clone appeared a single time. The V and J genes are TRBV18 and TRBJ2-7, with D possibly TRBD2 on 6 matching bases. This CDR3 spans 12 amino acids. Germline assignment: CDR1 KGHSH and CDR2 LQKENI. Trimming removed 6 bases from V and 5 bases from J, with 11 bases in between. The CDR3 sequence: CASSRGGDEQYF. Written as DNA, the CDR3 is TGTGCCAGCTCCCGAGGAGGGGACGAGCAGTACTTC.

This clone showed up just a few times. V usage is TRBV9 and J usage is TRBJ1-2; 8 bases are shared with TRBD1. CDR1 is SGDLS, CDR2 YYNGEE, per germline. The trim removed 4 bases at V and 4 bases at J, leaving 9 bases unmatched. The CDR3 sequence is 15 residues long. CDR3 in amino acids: CASSLLQGVGYGYTF. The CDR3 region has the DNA TGTGCCAGCAGCTTGTTACAGGGGGTTGGCTATGGCTACACCTTC.

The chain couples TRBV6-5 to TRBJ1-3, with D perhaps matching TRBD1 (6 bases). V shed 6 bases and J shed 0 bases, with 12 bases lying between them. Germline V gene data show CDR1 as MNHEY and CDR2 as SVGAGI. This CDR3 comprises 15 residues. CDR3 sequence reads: CASSPTGPSGNTIYF. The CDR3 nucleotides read TGTGCCAGCAGCCCCACAGGGCCCTCTGGAAACACCATATATTTT.

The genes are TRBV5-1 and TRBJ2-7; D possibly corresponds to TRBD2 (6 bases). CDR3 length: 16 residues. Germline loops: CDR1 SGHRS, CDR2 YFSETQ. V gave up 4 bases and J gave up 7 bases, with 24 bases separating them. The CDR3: CASSPLGSSGGGEQYF. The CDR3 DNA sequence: TGCGCCAGCAGCCCCCTGGGCTCAAGCGGTGGGGGGGAGCAGTACTTC. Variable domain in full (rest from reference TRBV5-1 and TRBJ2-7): KAGVTQTPRYLIKTRGQQVTLSCSPISGHRSVSWYQQTPGQGLQFLFEYFSETQRNKGNFPGRFSGRQFSNSRSEMNVSTLELGDSALYLCASSPLGSSGGGEQYFGPGTRLTVT.

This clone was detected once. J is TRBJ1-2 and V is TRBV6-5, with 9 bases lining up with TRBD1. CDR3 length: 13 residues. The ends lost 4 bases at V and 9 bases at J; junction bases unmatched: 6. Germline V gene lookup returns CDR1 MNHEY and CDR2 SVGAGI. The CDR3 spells CASSSGTGSSYTF. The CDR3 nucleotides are TGTGCCAGCAGTTCCGGGACAGGGAGCAGCTACACCTTC.

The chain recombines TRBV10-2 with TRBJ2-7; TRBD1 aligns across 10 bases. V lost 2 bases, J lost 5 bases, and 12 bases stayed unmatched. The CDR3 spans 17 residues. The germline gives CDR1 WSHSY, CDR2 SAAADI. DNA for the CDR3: TGCGCCAGCAGTGAGGGACCAGCCGGGACAGGGGTTCACGAGCAGTACTTC. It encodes CASSEGPAGTGVHEQYF.